This TCR beta chain was obtained from a study of blood T cell repertoires in COVID-19. This CDR3 has 14 residues. Germline V gene lookup returns CDR1 MNHEY and CDR2 SVGAGI. V was clipped by 0 bases and J by 12 bases, with 15 bases between them. Sequencing was performed with immunoSEQ multiplex PCR; in TCRdb, only in-frame clones are kept and a portion is missing. The data contain 150,000 to 200,000 clones, approximately 90% of them singletons. This chain joins TRBV6-5 and TRBJ2-1; possibly TRBD1 for D (6 bases). Sample: peripheral blood. This sequence was found in a woman aged 25 to 39 with acute or convalescent COVID-19. The CDR3 loop reads CASSYSYREFGQFF. In nucleotides, the CDR3 is TGTGCCAGCAGTTACTCGTACAGGGAGTTTGGGCAGTTCTTC.